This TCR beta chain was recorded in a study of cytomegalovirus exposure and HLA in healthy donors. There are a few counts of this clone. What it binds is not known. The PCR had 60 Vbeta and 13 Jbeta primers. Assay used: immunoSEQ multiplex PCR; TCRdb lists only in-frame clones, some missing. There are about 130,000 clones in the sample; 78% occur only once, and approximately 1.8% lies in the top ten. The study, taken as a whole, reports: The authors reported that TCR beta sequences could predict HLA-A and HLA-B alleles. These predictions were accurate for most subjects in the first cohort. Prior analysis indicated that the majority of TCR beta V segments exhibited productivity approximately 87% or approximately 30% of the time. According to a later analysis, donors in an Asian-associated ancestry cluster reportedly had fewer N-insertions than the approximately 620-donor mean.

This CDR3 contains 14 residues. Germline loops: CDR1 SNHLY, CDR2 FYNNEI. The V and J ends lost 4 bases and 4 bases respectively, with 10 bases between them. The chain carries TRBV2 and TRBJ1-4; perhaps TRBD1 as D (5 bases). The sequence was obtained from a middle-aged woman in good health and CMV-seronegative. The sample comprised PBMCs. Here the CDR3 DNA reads TGTGCCAGCAGTGCCGACAGAATTAATGAAAAACTGTTTTTT. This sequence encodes CASSADRINEKLFF.